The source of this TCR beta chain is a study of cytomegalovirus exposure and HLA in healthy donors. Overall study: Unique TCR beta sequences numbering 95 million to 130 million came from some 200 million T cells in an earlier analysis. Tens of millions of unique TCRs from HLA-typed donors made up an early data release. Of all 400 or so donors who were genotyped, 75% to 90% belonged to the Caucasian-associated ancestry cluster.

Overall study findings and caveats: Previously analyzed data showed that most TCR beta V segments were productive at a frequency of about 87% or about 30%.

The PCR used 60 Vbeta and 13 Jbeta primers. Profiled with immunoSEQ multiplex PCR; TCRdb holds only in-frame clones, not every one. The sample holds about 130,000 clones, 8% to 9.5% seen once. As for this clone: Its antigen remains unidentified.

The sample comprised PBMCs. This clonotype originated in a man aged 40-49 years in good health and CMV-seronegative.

The chain's CDR3 is CASSSGTGPGQYF. The CDR3 DNA sequence: TGTGCCAGCAGTTCCGGGACAGGGCCTGGGCAGTACTTC. The J gene is TRBJ2-7, the V gene TRBV6-6; TRBD1 matches 9 bases. CDR1 is MNHNY, CDR2 SVGAGI, per germline (reference sequence). J gave up 9 bases and V 4 bases, and 7 bases lay outside the gene matches. The CDR3 extends over 13 amino acids.